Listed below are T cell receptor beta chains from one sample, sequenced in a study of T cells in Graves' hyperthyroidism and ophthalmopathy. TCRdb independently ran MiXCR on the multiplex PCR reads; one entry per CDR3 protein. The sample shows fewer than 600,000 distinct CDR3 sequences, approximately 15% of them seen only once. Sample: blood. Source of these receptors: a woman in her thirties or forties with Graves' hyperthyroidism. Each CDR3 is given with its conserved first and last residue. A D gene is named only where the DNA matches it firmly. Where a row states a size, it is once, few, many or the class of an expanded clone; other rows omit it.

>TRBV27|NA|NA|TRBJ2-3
TGTGCCAGCACCCAAGCAGGACTTGTCACAGATACGCAGTATTTT
CASTQAGLVTDTQYF
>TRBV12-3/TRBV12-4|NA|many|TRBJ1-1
TGTGCCAGCAGTTTTGGGGTGGGGATGGGGACTGAAGCTTTCTTT
CASSFGVGMGTEAFF
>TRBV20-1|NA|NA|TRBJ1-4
TGCAGTGCTAGGGGTAGGGCTAATGAAAAACTGTTTTTT
CSARGRANEKLFF
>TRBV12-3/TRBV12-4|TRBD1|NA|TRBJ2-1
TGTGCCAGCAGTACCGGGACAGGGCTGAATAATGAGCAGTTCTTC
CASSTGTGLNNEQFF
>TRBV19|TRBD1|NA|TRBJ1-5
TGTGCCAGTAGTATCCCGACAGGGGGCTGGAGCAATCAGCCCCAGCATTTT
CASSIPTGGWSNQPQHF
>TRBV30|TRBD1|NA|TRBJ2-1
TGTGCCTGGAGCCACGGACAGGGGGGCTACAATGAGCAGTTCTTC
CAWSHGQGGYNEQFF
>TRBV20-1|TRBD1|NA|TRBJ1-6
TGCAGTGCTAGAAAGACAGGGACTCATGGGAGCTCCTATAATTCACCCCTCCACTTT
CSARKTGTHGSSYNSPLHF
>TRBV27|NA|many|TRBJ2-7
TGTGCCAGCAGAATAGTTCTGACCTCCTACGAGCAGTACTTC
CASRIVLTSYEQYF
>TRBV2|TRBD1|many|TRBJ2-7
TGTGCCAGCACCCACGACCCCGGGACAGGGTCCTACGAGCAGTACTTC
CASTHDPGTGSYEQYF
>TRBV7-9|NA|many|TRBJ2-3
TGTGCCAGCCCCCTTGGAGATACGCAGTATTTT
CASPLGDTQYF
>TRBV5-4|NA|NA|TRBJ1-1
TGTGCCAGCAGCTTGGCGGACAGACGGAACACTGAAGCTTTCTTT
CASSLADRRNTEAFF
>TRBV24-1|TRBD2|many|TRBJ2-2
TGTGCCACCAGTGAATCCGGGACTATCAACACCGGGGAGCTGTTTTTT
CATSESGTINTGELFF
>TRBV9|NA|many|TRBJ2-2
TGTGCCAGCAGCGCCAACCCTTCCGGAGACGGGGAGCTGTTTTTT
CASSANPSGDGELFF
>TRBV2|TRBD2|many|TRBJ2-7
TGTGCCAGCAGTGCCAAGCGGGACTCCTACGAGCAGTACTTC
CASSAKRDSYEQYF
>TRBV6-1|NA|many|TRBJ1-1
TGTGCCAGCTTGACACTCCGTGAAGCTTTCTTT
CASLTLREAFF
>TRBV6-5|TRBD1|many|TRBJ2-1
TGTGCCAGCAGTTACTTAAGGGGGACAGGGGGCCCGAATGAGCAGTTCTTC
CASSYLRGTGGPNEQFF
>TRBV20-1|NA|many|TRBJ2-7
TGCAGTGCTCGAATAACCGGGGCCTACGAGCAGTACTTC
CSARITGAYEQYF
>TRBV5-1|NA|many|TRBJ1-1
TGCGCCAGCAGCTTGGCCACGGTCGCTGAAGCTTTCTTT
CASSLATVAEAFF
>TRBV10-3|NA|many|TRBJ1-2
TGTGCCATCAGCGACGGGCCAGGGGACGGCTACACCTTC
CAISDGPGDGYTF
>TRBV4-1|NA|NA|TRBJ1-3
TGCGCCAGCAGCCGCAGGGTTCTCTCGAGCTCTGGAAACACCATATATTTT
CASSRRVLSSSGNTIYF
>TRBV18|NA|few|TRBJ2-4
TGTGCCAGCTCACCACGGGAGGGGGCCGACAACATTCAGTACTTC
CASSPREGADNIQYF
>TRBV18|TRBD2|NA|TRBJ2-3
TGTGCCAGCTCACGCGGCGGGAGGTTTGTCGGGGCAGATACGCAGTATTTT
CASSRGGRFVGADTQYF
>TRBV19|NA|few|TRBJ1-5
TGTGCCAGTAGAAGAAAAGAGGGTAATCAGCCCCAGCATTTT
CASRRKEGNQPQHF
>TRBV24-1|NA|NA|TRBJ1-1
TGTGCCACCAGTGATTTGGGGGGCACTGAAGCTTTCTTT
CATSDLGGTEAFF
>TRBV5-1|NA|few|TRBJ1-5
TGCGCCAGCAGGGACGAGGTAAAAAGCAATCAGCCCCAGCATTTT
CASRDEVKSNQPQHF
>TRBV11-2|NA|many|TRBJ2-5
TGTGCCAGCAGCCAGATCCCGGGGGCGGGTCAAGAGACCCAGTACTTC
CASSQIPGAGQETQYF
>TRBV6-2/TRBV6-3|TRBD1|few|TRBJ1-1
TGTGCCAGCAAATGGACAGGAAAAATGAACACTGAAGCTTTCTTT
CASKWTGKMNTEAFF
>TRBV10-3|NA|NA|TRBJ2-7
TGTGCCATCAGTAATTCTCGATCCGGGACCGGCCCTTCCGAGCAGTACTTC
CAISNSRSGTGPSEQYF
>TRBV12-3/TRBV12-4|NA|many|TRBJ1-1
TGTGCCAGCAGCCCCAGGGAATTCAAGACTGAAGCTTTCTTT
CASSPREFKTEAFF
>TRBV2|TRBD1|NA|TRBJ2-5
TGTGCCAGCAGCCAGAGGGACAGGGAGACCCAGTACTTC
CASSQRDRETQYF
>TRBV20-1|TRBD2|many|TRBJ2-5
TGCAGTGCTAGAGATTGGTCTAGCGGGTCCCAAGAGACCCAGTACTTC
CSARDWSSGSQETQYF
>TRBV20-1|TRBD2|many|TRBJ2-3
TGCAGTGCTACTCGAGCGGGGTCTAGCACAGATACGCAGTATTTT
CSATRAGSSTDTQYF
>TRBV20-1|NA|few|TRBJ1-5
TGCAGTGCTAGAGGAGCCTCGACAGACATCAATCAGCCCCAGCATTTT
CSARGASTDINQPQHF
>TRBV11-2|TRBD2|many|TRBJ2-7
TGTGCCAGCAGCTTGTGGACTAGCGGGGTCTACGAGCAGTACTTC
CASSLWTSGVYEQYF
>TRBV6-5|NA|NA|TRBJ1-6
TGTGCCAGCAGCCGGGAGGGGCCGGGTTCACCCCTCCACTTT
CASSREGPGSPLHF
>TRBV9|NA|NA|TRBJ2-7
TGTGCCAGCAGCGTAGGGGCCCCGGGCTCCTACGAGCAGTACTTC
CASSVGAPGSYEQYF
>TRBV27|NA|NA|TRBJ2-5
TGTGCCAGCAGTGAGACAGGGAGGGAAAAGTACTTC
CASSETGREKYF
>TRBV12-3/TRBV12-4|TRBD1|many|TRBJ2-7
TGTGCCAGCAGTACAAGAATAACAGGGGACGAGCAGTACTTC
CASSTRITGDEQYF
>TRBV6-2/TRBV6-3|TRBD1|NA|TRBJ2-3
TGTGCCAGCAGTCGACAGGGGGGAGATACGCAGTATTTT
CASSRQGGDTQYF
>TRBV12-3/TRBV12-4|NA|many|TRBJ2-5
TGTGCCAGCAGTTCGGCGGCCCAAGAGACCCAGTACTTC
CASSSAAQETQYF
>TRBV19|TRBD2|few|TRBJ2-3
TGTGCCAGTAGTCCCCAGACTAGCGGAGGCCTTTACACTGGCACAGATACGCAGTATTTT
CASSPQTSGGLYTGTDTQYF